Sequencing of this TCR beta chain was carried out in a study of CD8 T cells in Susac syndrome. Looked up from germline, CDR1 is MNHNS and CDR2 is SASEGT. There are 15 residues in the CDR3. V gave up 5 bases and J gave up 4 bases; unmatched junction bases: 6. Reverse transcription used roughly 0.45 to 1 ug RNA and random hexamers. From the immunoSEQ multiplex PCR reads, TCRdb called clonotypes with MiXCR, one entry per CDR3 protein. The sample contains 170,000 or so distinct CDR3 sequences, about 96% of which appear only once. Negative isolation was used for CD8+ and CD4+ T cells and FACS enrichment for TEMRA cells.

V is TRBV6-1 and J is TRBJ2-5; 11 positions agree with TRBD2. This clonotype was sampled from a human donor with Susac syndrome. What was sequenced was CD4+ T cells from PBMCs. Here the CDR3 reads CASSPTSGRGETQYF. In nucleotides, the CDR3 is TGTGCCAGCAGTCCCACTAGCGGGAGAGGAGAGACCCAGTACTTC.